The 14 T cell receptor beta chains below all came from one sample that was sequenced in a study of cytomegalovirus exposure and HLA in healthy donors. PCR employed 60 Vbeta and 13 Jbeta primers. Produced via immunoSEQ multiplex PCR; TCRdb's table is partial and in-frame only. The sample has some 130,000 clones; roughly four fifths are singletons. What was sequenced was PBMCs. The source is a woman aged 40-49 years in good health and CMV-seropositive.

CDR3 bases: TGTGCCAGCAGTGAAGCAGGGGTGGTAACTGAAGCTTTCTTT. As protein: CASSEAGVVTEAFF. The rearrangement uses TRBV6-1 and TRBJ1-1; the D gene is possibly TRBD1 (5 bases). Germline V gene data show CDR1 as MNHNS and CDR2 as SASEGT. The V end was cut by 0 bases, the J end by 5 bases, with 10 bases between. There are 14 residues in the CDR3.

This clone appeared a single time. V and J are TRBV10-3 and TRBJ1-3, with unresolved D. The V gene's germline CDR1 is ENHRY and CDR2 SYGVKD. This CDR3 is 17 amino acids long. V shed 3 bases and J shed 2 bases, with 17 bases lying between them. The CDR3 DNA follows: TGTGCCATCAGTGAATTTGAGGTCAGAGTACCTGGAAACACCATATATTTT. It translates to CAISEFEVRVPGNTIYF.

The chain combines TRBV25-1 with TRBJ2-1; 9 positions match TRBD2. This CDR3 spans 16 amino acids. Germline V gene sequence: CDR1 MGHDK, CDR2 SYGVNS. Losses at the gene ends were 1 base for V and 8 bases for J; bases not matched to a gene: 9. The CDR3 nucleotides read TGTGCCAGCAGTGAATCTCTCGGACTAGCGCGCGATGAGCAGTTCTTC. This translates into CASSESLGLARDEQFF.

The chain joins TRBV27 to TRBJ2-5; 14 bases fit TRBD2. The germline V gene encodes CDR1 MNHEY and CDR2 SMNVEV (reference sequence). The CDR3 sequence is 18 residues long. The J segment lost 4 bases and the V segment lost 5 bases, leaving 12 bases of the junction unmatched. The CDR3 reads CASSRRLAGGVGGETQYF. CDR3 nucleotides: TGTGCCAGCAGTCGGCGACTAGCGGGGGGGGTAGGAGGAGAGACCCAGTACTTC.

The genes are TRBV5-6 and TRBJ2-5, with 8 bases lining up with TRBD2. V gave up 2 bases and J gave up 9 bases; unmatched junction bases: 6. Germline V gene sequence: CDR1 SGHDT, CDR2 YYEEEE. The CDR3 runs to 13 residues. CDR3 sequence: CASSFVVGGAQYF. CDR3 coding DNA: TGTGCCAGCAGCTTTGTGGTCGGGGGGGCCCAGTACTTC.

The V and J genes are TRBV12-5 and TRBJ2-3, with D possibly matching TRBD2 (5 bases). The CDR3 has 13 amino acids. The germline V gene encodes CDR1 LGHNT and CDR2 FRNRAP. V gave up 1 base and J gave up 6 bases, with 8 bases separating them. The CDR3 region has the DNA TGTGCTAGTGGTTTGGCTAGCTCGGATACGCAGTATTTT. Its protein is CASGLASSDTQYF.

The chain recombines TRBV6-1 with TRBJ2-1, with 9 bases matching TRBD2. The germline gives CDR1 MNHNS, CDR2 SASEGT. J gave up 7 bases and V 8 bases, and 12 bases lay outside the gene matches. The length of the CDR3 is 15 residues. CDR3 region: CASAPSGGILNEQFF. The CDR3 DNA is TGTGCCAGCGCCCCCAGCGGGGGGATATTAAATGAGCAGTTCTTC.

This sequence joins TRBV27 and TRBJ2-7; D perhaps matches TRBD1 (5 bases). Germline values: CDR1 MNHEY, CDR2 SMNVEV (reference sequence). CDR3 length equals 14 residues. V lost 2 bases to trimming and J lost 2 bases, with 10 bases between them. In DNA, the CDR3 is TGTGCCAGCAGTTTAAAAGCGACAGCCTACGAGCAGTACTTC. It specifies CASSLKATAYEQYF.

This chain links TRBV19 with TRBJ1-5; D is ambiguous. In germline, CDR1 is LNHDA, CDR2 SQIVND (reference sequence). The CDR3 spans 13 residues. Trimming removed 0 bases from V and 4 bases from J, with 4 bases in between. CDR3 bases: TGTGCCAGTAGTATAGACTTGAATCAGCCCCAGCATTTT. Protein: CASSIDLNQPQHF. Filled out from reference TRBV19 and TRBJ1-5, the complete variable domain reads DGGITQSPKYLFRKEGQNVTLSCEQNLNHDAMYWYRQDPGQGLRLIYYSQIVNDFQKGDIAEGYSVSREKKESFPLTVTSAQKNPTAFYLCASSIDLNQPQHFGDGTRLSIL.

The chain recombines TRBV5-1 with TRBJ2-2; TRBD2 matches at 8 bases. The germline V gene has CDR1 SGHRS and CDR2 YFSETQ. The CDR3 spans 16 residues. V was pared by 7 bases and J by 3 bases, with 11 bases of the junction left unmatched. CDR3 bases: TGCGCCAGCGGCGACCCGAGTAGCGGGGACACCGGGGAGCTGTTTTTT. Residues: CASGDPSSGDTGELFF. Complete variable domain (other parts from reference TRBV5-1 and TRBJ2-2): KAGVTQTPRYLIKTRGQQVTLSCSPISGHRSVSWYQQTPGQGLQFLFEYFSETQRNKGNFPGRFSGRQFSNSRSEMNVSTLELGDSALYLCASGDPSSGDTGELFFGEGSRLTVL.

V usage is TRBV5-1 and J usage is TRBJ2-3, with D tentatively TRBD2 (6 bases). The CDR3 is 14 residues long. Germline V gene lookup returns CDR1 SGHRS and CDR2 YFSETQ. V dropped 0 bases and J dropped 1 base, with 6 bases sitting between them. CDR3 DNA sequence: TGCGCCAGCAGCTTGGAGCGGGGCACAGATACGCAGTATTTT. Translating gives CASSLERGTDTQYF.

This chain joins TRBV7-9 and TRBJ2-1; 7 nucleotides align to TRBD2. From germline, CDR1 is SEHNR and CDR2 FQNEAQ (reference sequence). The CDR3 is 13 amino acids. V gave up 1 base and J gave up 6 bases; unmatched junction bases: 0. CDR3 protein: CASSLGGGNEQFF. CDR3 bases: TGTGCCAGCAGCTTAGGGGGGGGCAATGAGCAGTTCTTC. The full variable domain, rest sourced from reference TRBV7-9 and TRBJ2-1, is DTGVSQNPRHKITKRGQNVTFRCDPISEHNRLYWYRQTLGQGPEFLTYFQNEAQLEKSRLLSDRFSAERPKGSFSTLEIQRTEQGDSAMYLCASSLGGGNEQFFGPGTRLTVL.

This chain connects TRBV4-1 to TRBJ2-7; the D is unclear. The CDR3 contains 14 residues. The germline V gene encodes CDR1 MGHRA and CDR2 YSYEKL. V lost 0 bases to trimming and J lost 2 bases, with 8 bases between them. In nucleotides, the CDR3 is TGCGCCAGCAGCCAAGAGGAGCGAGCCTACGAGCAGTACTTC. Its protein product is CASSQEERAYEQYF.

The chain combines TRBV4-1 with TRBJ1-4; 8 bases fit TRBD1. CDR3 size: 16 residues. J was trimmed by 1 base and V by 5 bases; bases with no gene match: 6. CDR1 is MGHRA, CDR2 YSYEKL, per germline. CDR3 in amino acids: CASSRGQGGTNEKLFF. CDR3 in DNA: TGCGCCAGCAGCAGAGGACAGGGCGGAACTAATGAAAAACTGTTTTTT.